This is a list of T cell receptor beta chains from one sample in a study of T-cell memory formation after mild COVID-19. Via MiXCR, TCRdb re-called the 5' RACE reads, giving one row per CDR3 protein. The data contain approximately 180,000 distinct CDR3 sequences, 16% of them singletons. Sequencing was performed on PBMCs or a T cell subset sorted from them (not recorded which). The receptors here all came from an adult woman who had mild COVID-19 (a few samples of this study predate the infection). Cell type and time point are not known. Each CDR3 is given with its conserved first and last residue. D genes are given only for firm matches. The size field is filled for only some rows; it gives once, few, many or a size class.

cdr3_nt cdr3_aa v_call clone_size d_call j_call
TGTGCCAGCAGTTCCAGTGGAAGGGCCCTCTCCTACGAGCAGTACTTC CASSSSGRALSYEQYF TRBV12-3/TRBV12-4 - - TRBJ2-7
TGTGCCAGCGAACGGGACAAGGGCACTGAAGCTTTCTTT CASERDKGTEAFF TRBV19 few - TRBJ1-1
TGTGCCAGCAGCTTTTCACCACGGAAGGAGACCCAGTACTTC CASSFSPRKETQYF TRBV5-4 - - TRBJ2-5
TGTGCCAGCAGCTTAGAACCAGGGTCCGTTCTCGAGCAGTACTTC CASSLEPGSVLEQYF TRBV7-2 many - TRBJ2-7
TGCGCCAGCAGCTTAACGGTCCAAGAGACCCAGTACTTC CASSLTVQETQYF TRBV5-1 few - TRBJ2-5
TGTGCCAGCAGCCTCGGCCCAGGGGGCTCTGGAAACACCATATATTTT CASSLGPGGSGNTIYF TRBV7-9 few TRBD1 TRBJ1-3
TGCGCCAGCAGCCCTCGGATCACACCGGGACAGGGTTTCTCTGGGGCCAACGTCCTGACTTTC CASSPRITPGQGFSGANVLTF TRBV4-1 - TRBD1 TRBJ2-6
TGTGCCAGCAGCCTAAGCTCCTACAATGAGCAGTTCTTC CASSLSSYNEQFF TRBV7-3 many - TRBJ2-1
TGCAGCGTTGCGGCTAGCGGGGACTCCTACGAGCAGTACTTC CSVAASGDSYEQYF TRBV29-1 - TRBD2 TRBJ2-7
TGTGCCAGCAGAATAAGACAGGGGCAAGAGACCCAGTACTTC CASRIRQGQETQYF TRBV7-2 few TRBD1 TRBJ2-5
TGCGCCAGCAGCGGGGAAGCCCGGAACACTGAAGCTTTCTTT CASSGEARNTEAFF TRBV5-1 once - TRBJ1-1
TGTGCCAGCAGCCGGGACTCATCCGCTCTATACGCTTTCTTT CASSRDSSALYAFF TRBV6-2/TRBV6-3 few - TRBJ1-1
TGTGCCAGCAGCTCCGAGCCCAGTCGGGCCTACGAGCAGTACTTC CASSSEPSRAYEQYF TRBV5-5 - - TRBJ2-7
TGCAGCGTTGTAGGTCAGATGAACACTGAAGCTTTCTTT CSVVGQMNTEAFF TRBV29-1 - - TRBJ1-1
TGTGCCAGCAGTTTTGGGACGCCCGACGGTCAGCCCCAGCATTTT CASSFGTPDGQPQHF TRBV12-3/TRBV12-4 few - TRBJ1-5
TGTGCCAGCAGCCCGTTCGACGCCCGCTCTGGGGCCAACGTCCTGACTTTC CASSPFDARSGANVLTF TRBV5-6 few - TRBJ2-6
TGCGCCAGCAGCTTGGCGCGACAGGGAGACAATGAGCAGTTCTTC CASSLARQGDNEQFF TRBV5-1 - TRBD1 TRBJ2-1
TGTGCCAGTACCAAACAGCGGGGCGGCGGGAACACTGAAGCTTTCTTT CASTKQRGGGNTEAFF TRBV19 - - TRBJ1-1
TGTGCCAGCAGCTTACCAGGGTGGGTCACAGATACGCAGTATTTT CASSLPGWVTDTQYF TRBV7-2 - - TRBJ2-3
TGCAGCGTAATACCGGGACAAACCTACGAGCAGTACTTC CSVIPGQTYEQYF TRBV29-1 - - TRBJ2-7
TGTGCCAGCAGTCTTCGAAGGAAATATGAGCAGTTCTTC CASSLRRKYEQFF TRBV12-3/TRBV12-4 many - TRBJ2-1
TGCAGTGCTAGAGAATTTGCGTCCTACAATGAGCAGTTCTTC CSAREFASYNEQFF TRBV20-1 few - TRBJ2-1
TGTGCCAGCAGTTTAGTCTATCAGCCCCAGCATTTT CASSLVYQPQHF TRBV12-3/TRBV12-4 - - TRBJ1-5
TGTGCCAGCAGCTCGGACCCTCATGAAAAACTGTTTTTT CASSSDPHEKLFF TRBV7-3 few - TRBJ1-4
TGTGCCAGTGCGGGGAGAATGTTATGTGCGGATACGCAGTATTTT CASAGRMLCADTQYF TRBV7-9 - - TRBJ2-3
TGTGCCAGCAGCTTAACCGGGACAGAAGAGACCCAGTACTTC CASSLTGTEETQYF TRBV7-3 - TRBD1 TRBJ2-5
TGTGCCAGCAGCCGGACTATACGTTACACCGGGGAGCTGTTTTTT CASSRTIRYTGELFF TRBV11-2 few - TRBJ2-2
TGTGCCAGCAGCCAAGTCGAAAGACCGACGTCTAACTATGGCTACACCTTC CASSQVERPTSNYGYTF TRBV4-2 - - TRBJ1-2
TGTGCCAGCAGTTTACTCGGTCCGACGGCTCTCTCTGGAAACACCATATATTTT CASSLLGPTALSGNTIYF TRBV6-6 few - TRBJ1-3
TGTGCCAGCAGCTTGGGGACAGGAGCCCAGAACGAGCAGTACTTC CASSLGTGAQNEQYF TRBV7-2 few TRBD1 TRBJ2-7
TGTGCCAGCAGGCCCTACAGGAACACCGGGGAGCTGTTTTTT CASRPYRNTGELFF TRBV2 - - TRBJ2-2